This is a list of T cell receptor beta chains from one sample in a study of T cell changes during pregnancy in multiple sclerosis. Assay used: immunoSEQ multiplex PCR; TCRdb lists only in-frame clones, some missing. The table has about 57,000 clones, about 92% seen once. This sample comprised CD4+ T cells from peripheral blood mononuclear cells, obtained in the second trimester of pregnancy. Receptors were obtained from a female donor with multiple sclerosis, enrolled in a pregnancy study. Both conserved end residues are trimmed from each CDR3. Each record gives: V gene, J gene, D gene, CDR3 protein. D genes are given only for firm matches.

>TRBV2|TRBJ2-2|NA
ASSVGAPGITGELF
>TRBV10-3|TRBJ1-5|NA
ASGYSSNQPQH
>TRBV7-8|TRBJ2-5|NA
ASSLAVSEETQY
>TRBV5-8|TRBJ1-2|NA
ASSLVLGGGANYGYT
>TRBV19|TRBJ1-2|TRBD1
ASRRLDRAEGYT
>TRBV19|TRBJ2-3|TRBD2
ASSVFGLAGGSSTDTQY
>TRBV5-8|TRBJ2-1|TRBD1
ASTPGQGINEQF
>TRBV18|TRBJ2-3|NA
ASSPPALTDTQY
>TRBV7-8|TRBJ2-3|TRBD1
ASSWDRAADTQY
>TRBV14|TRBJ2-1|NA
ASSPRVGGNYNEQF
>TRBV7-7|TRBJ1-3|TRBD1
ASSQGAPNTIY
>TRBV6-5|TRBJ2-7|NA
ASREAYEQY
>TRBV5-6|TRBJ1-5|TRBD1
ASSFWTGSSNQPQH
>TRBV25-1|TRBJ1-2|TRBD1
ASSERGQGMRGYT
>TRBV5-1|TRBJ1-4|TRBD1
ASRETDRGEKLF
>TRBV10-3|TRBJ2-7|TRBD2
AIRGLAGGDEQY
>TRBV27|TRBJ2-3|NA
ASSLRGQRGTTYVDTQY
>TRBV5-1|TRBJ2-7|NA
ASSPQTQGPYEQY
>TRBV5-4|TRBJ2-5|TRBD2
ASSSGLAGGSETQY
>TRBV30|TRBJ2-1|TRBD2
AWSVLAGPYNEQF
>TRBV9|TRBJ2-1|NA
ASSVDTSFNNEQF
>TRBV5-1|TRBJ1-1|NA
ASSLETGMNTEAF
>TRBV19|TRBJ1-4|TRBD1
ASAEGAGSEKLF
>TRBV7-3|TRBJ2-2|NA
ASSFDQRRTGELF
>TRBV28|TRBJ2-7|NA
ASRWGRATYEQY
>TRBV5-1|TRBJ2-2|NA
ASSLDYELRTGELF
>TRBV6-1|TRBJ1-1|NA
ASRTTENTEAF
>TRBV30|TRBJ1-4|NA
AWRAGAYNEKLF
>TRBV4-1|TRBJ1-6|NA
ASSQDLTASPLH
>TRBV5-5|TRBJ2-1|NA
ASSFYGTARYNEQF
>TRBV28|TRBJ1-5|TRBD1
ASSSGQGRDQPQH
>TRBV7-6|TRBJ2-6|TRBD2
ASSVGLAGVKGANVLT
>TRBV28|TRBJ1-3|NA
ASSRGGAPALSGNTIY
>TRBV23-1|TRBJ2-7|NA
ASAAGTVEQY
>TRBV6-5|TRBJ2-1|TRBD2
ASTSLAGGGNEQF
>TRBV28|TRBJ2-1|TRBD2
ASSTSGTSSEQF
>TRBV11-3|TRBJ2-1|TRBD2
ASSGRTSSGRDNEQF
>TRBV7-9|TRBJ1-3|NA
ASSDNSGNTIY
>TRBV9|TRBJ1-3|NA
ASSVATSPSGNTIY
>TRBV5-1|TRBJ2-3|NA
ASSLQPGRAGADTQY
>TRBV6-5|TRBJ1-1|TRBD1
ASSYSMWRGQTEAF
>TRBV2|TRBJ1-1|TRBD1
ASSELEGAKVWTEAF
>TRBV19|TRBJ1-6|TRBD1
ASSTYAGQGPPLH
>TRBV30|TRBJ1-1|TRBD1
AWSPDRGPEAF
>TRBV19|TRBJ2-7|NA
ASSSTGIYEQY
>TRBV6-5|TRBJ2-1|TRBD1
ASTHPGQGHNEQF
>TRBV6-5|TRBJ2-2|TRBD2
ASSSLGGGGTGELF
>TRBV19|TRBJ2-3|TRBD2
ASSIAPLAGVTDTQY
>TRBV9|TRBJ2-3|TRBD2
ASSVASGGGTDTQY
>TRBV11-2|TRBJ2-1|TRBD1
ASSPRDRADEQF
>TRBV25-1|TRBJ1-2|TRBD1
ASRRQGALDGYT
>TRBV5-1|TRBJ1-1|TRBD1
ASSPVPQGLNTEAF